The rows below give T cell receptor beta chains drawn from one sample of a study of cytomegalovirus exposure and HLA in healthy donors. TCRdb keeps only in-frame clones here, not all; method: immunoSEQ multiplex PCR. The sample lists around 200,000 clones, around nine tenths occurring once. The sequenced material came from PBMCs. The receptors come from a young woman in good health and CMV-seronegative. CDR3s include the opening cysteine and the closing phenylalanine or tryptophan. The D gene is left open where the match is weak. Clone size is given for some rows only: seen once, a few or many times, or a class if the clone is expanded.

v_call	d_call	j_call	clone_size	cdr3_nt	cdr3_aa
TRBV4-2	TRBD2	TRBJ2-1	NA	TGTGCCAGCAGCCCCCCCGAACTAACCGGGACTAGTTTGGGTGAGCAGTTCTTC	CASSPPELTGTSLGEQFF
TRBV4-3	TRBD2	TRBJ2-4	NA	TGCGCCAGCAGCCACGGGGGGGCGGGGGACATTCAGTACTTC	CASSHGGAGDIQYF
TRBV19	NA	TRBJ2-1	NA	TGTGCCAGTGGTTGGGCTGCCTCCTACAATGAGCAGTTCTTC	CASGWAASYNEQFF
TRBV9	TRBD1	TRBJ2-2	NA	TGTGCCAGCAGCGGGACCGGACAGGGGGGTAACACCGGGGAGCTGTTTTTT	CASSGTGQGGNTGELFF
TRBV9	TRBD2	TRBJ2-5	NA	TGTGCCAGCAGCGCCCGACTAGCGGGGGGGCAAGAGACCCAGTACTTC	CASSARLAGGQETQYF
TRBV6-5	TRBD1	TRBJ1-2	NA	TGTGCCAGCAGTTACTCAGGGACAGGGGGCTTTGGCTACACCTTC	CASSYSGTGGFGYTF
TRBV6-1	NA	TRBJ2-7	NA	TGTGCCAGCAGTGAGAGGGCCGGCAGCTCCTACGAGCAGTACTTC	CASSERAGSSYEQYF
TRBV10-2	TRBD1	TRBJ1-1	NA	TGCGCCAGCAGTGGTACACAGGGGGCGCGAACTGAAGCTTTCTTT	CASSGTQGARTEAFF
TRBV18	NA	TRBJ2-5	NA	TGTGCCAGCTCACCAAGGGTTGCAGGGATCCAAGAGACCCAGTACTTC	CASSPRVAGIQETQYF
TRBV7-9	TRBD2	TRBJ2-7	NA	TGTGCCAGCAGCTATAGCGGGGCAGCCTACGAGCAGTACTTC	CASSYSGAAYEQYF
TRBV9	TRBD1	TRBJ2-7	NA	TGTGCCAGCAGCGTAGAGGACAGGTCACTGTACGCAGAGCAGTACTTC	CASSVEDRSLYAEQYF
TRBV4-1	NA	TRBJ1-3	NA	TGCGCCAGCAGCCAGCCCACAGCAGTCTCTGGAAACACCATATATTTT	CASSQPTAVSGNTIYF
TRBV5-1	TRBD2	TRBJ2-3	NA	TGCGCCAGCAGCCGGACTAGCGGTAGCGGTACAGATACGCAGTATTTT	CASSRTSGSGTDTQYF
TRBV11-2	TRBD1	TRBJ2-5	NA	TGTGCCAGCAGCTCCGCAAGGGGACAGGGGATAAAGACCCAGTACTTC	CASSSARGQGIKTQYF
TRBV7-2	NA	TRBJ2-2	NA	TGTGCCAGCAGCTTAACACAGCACACCGGGGAGCTGTTTTTT	CASSLTQHTGELFF
TRBV30	TRBD1	TRBJ1-1	NA	TGTGCCTGGGTACCTGGGACAGCGAACACTGAAGCTTTCTTT	CAWVPGTANTEAFF
TRBV10-3	NA	TRBJ2-7	few	TGTGCCATCAGTGAGTCTTTGGGACAACCGGAGCAGTACTTC	CAISESLGQPEQYF
TRBV6-6	NA	TRBJ1-6	NA	TGTGCCAGCAGTTACTCAGGGCAGGGAAATTCACCCCTCCACTTT	CASSYSGQGNSPLHF
TRBV27	TRBD1	TRBJ2-7	NA	TGTGCCAGCAACAAAGGACAGGGGCAGAAGCCCTACGAGCAGTACTTC	CASNKGQGQKPYEQYF
TRBV4-3	TRBD1	TRBJ1-1	once	TGCGCCAGCAGCCAGGTCCCGGGACAGGGGACGGGGATGAACACTGAAGCTTTCTTT	CASSQVPGQGTGMNTEAFF
TRBV4-3	NA	TRBJ2-6	NA	TGCGCCAGCTCCCGGGAACCGACAAGCTCTGGGGCCAACGTCCTGACTTTC	CASSREPTSSGANVLTF
TRBV2	NA	TRBJ1-2	NA	TGTGCCAGCAGCGAACAGGGTAGTAACTATGGCTACACCTTC	CASSEQGSNYGYTF
TRBV7-2	TRBD2	TRBJ2-7	NA	TGTGCCAGCAGCCCGCCGGGACTAGCGGGGGGGCGGGGCTACGAGCAGTACTTC	CASSPPGLAGGRGYEQYF
TRBV27	NA	TRBJ1-5	NA	TGTGCCAGCAGTTCTATATTGGACAGCCTTAGAGGGGATCAGCCCCAGCATTTT	CASSSILDSLRGDQPQHF
TRBV15	NA	TRBJ2-7	once	TGTGCCACCAGCAGAGATCTGGAGGCCTACGAGCAGTACTTC	CATSRDLEAYEQYF
TRBV6-6	NA	TRBJ2-3	NA	TGTGCCAGCAGTTACGGCTCACTACGTACAGATACGCAGTATTTT	CASSYGSLRTDTQYF
TRBV6-5	NA	TRBJ1-2	NA	TGTGCCAGCAGTAAAGACAGCTTAAACTATGGCTACACCTTC	CASSKDSLNYGYTF
TRBV7-8	NA	TRBJ2-3	few	TGTGCCAGCAGCGTCAGCCGCTTCGGGAAGAGCACAGATACGCAGTATTTT	CASSVSRFGKSTDTQYF
TRBV6-5	NA	TRBJ1-1	NA	TGTGCCAGCAGTTACTCGCGAGGAACCACTGAAGCTTTCTTT	CASSYSRGTTEAFF
TRBV7-3	NA	TRBJ2-2	NA	TGTGCCAGCAGCTTAACTTATATAGGGGCCGGCGGGGAGCTGTTTTTT	CASSLTYIGAGGELFF
TRBV7-2	NA	TRBJ1-4	NA	TGTGCCAGCAGCGAATACAGGATATCAACTAATGAAAAACTGTTTTTT	CASSEYRISTNEKLFF
TRBV29-1	NA	TRBJ1-1	once	TGCAGCGCCAGGGAGGGGACTGAAGCTTTCTTT	CSAREGTEAFF
TRBV5-1	TRBD1	TRBJ2-7	few	TGCGCCAGCAGCCCCGGGACAGGGGACTCCTACGAGCAGTACTTC	CASSPGTGDSYEQYF
TRBV18	TRBD2	TRBJ2-2	NA	TGTGCCAGCTCACCACCGTCCCGAGCGGGAGGGCGGACCGGGGAGCTGTTTTTT	CASSPPSRAGGRTGELFF
TRBV2	NA	TRBJ2-3	few	TGTGCCAGCAGAGGGCTAGCCTTCGGCACAGATACGCAGTATTTT	CASRGLAFGTDTQYF
TRBV27	TRBD1	TRBJ1-2	NA	TGTGCCAGCAGTTACCTCCCCCTCGGGACAGCTAACTATGGCTACACCTTC	CASSYLPLGTANYGYTF
TRBV5-1	NA	TRBJ1-2	NA	TGCGCCAGCAGCTTGAGGGGCGACTATGGCTACACCTTC	CASSLRGDYGYTF
TRBV4-1	NA	TRBJ1-4	NA	TGCGCCAGCAGCCAATTATCTGGGGGAGGTTTTAATGAAAAACTGTTTTTT	CASSQLSGGGFNEKLFF
TRBV5-6	TRBD2	TRBJ2-1	NA	TGTGCCAGCAGCGTCAACGGGGGGGCCGAACACAATGAGCAGTTCTTC	CASSVNGGAEHNEQFF
TRBV27	NA	TRBJ1-1	NA	TGTGCCAGCAGTTTCCTCGGACAGAGCTCTGAAGCTTTCTTT	CASSFLGQSSEAFF
TRBV4-1	TRBD1	TRBJ2-7	NA	TGCGCCAGCAGCCTCCGAGGGACAGGGTTCGAGCAGTACTTC	CASSLRGTGFEQYF